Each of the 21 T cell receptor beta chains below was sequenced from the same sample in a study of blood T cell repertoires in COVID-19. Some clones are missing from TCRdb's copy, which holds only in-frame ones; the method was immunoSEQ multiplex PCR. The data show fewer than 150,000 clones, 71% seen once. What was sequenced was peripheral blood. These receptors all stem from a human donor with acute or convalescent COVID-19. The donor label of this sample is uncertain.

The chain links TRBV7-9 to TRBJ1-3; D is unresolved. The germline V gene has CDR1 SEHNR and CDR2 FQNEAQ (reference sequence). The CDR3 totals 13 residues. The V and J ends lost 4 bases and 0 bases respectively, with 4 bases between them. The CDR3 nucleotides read TGTGCCAGCAGCTACACCTCTGGAAACACCATATATTTT. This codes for CASSYTSGNTIYF.

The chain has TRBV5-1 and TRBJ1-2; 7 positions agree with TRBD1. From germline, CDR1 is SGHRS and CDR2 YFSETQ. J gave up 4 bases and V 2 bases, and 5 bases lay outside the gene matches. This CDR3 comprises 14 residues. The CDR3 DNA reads TGCGCCAGCAGCTTACAGGGGCTGGTCTATGGCTACACCTTC. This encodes CASSLQGLVYGYTF.

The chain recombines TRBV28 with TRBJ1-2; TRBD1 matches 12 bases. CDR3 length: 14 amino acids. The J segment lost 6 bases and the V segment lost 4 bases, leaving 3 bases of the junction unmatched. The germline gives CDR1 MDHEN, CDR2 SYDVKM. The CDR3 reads CASSSGQGANGYTF. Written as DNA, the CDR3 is TGTGCCAGCAGTTCGGGACAGGGGGCGAATGGCTACACCTTC.

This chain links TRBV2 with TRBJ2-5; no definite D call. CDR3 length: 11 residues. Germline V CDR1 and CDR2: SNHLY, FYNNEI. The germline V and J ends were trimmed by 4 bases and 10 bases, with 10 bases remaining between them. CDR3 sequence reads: CASSAGKVQYF. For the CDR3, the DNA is TGTGCCAGCAGTGCAGGAAAGGTCCAGTACTTC.

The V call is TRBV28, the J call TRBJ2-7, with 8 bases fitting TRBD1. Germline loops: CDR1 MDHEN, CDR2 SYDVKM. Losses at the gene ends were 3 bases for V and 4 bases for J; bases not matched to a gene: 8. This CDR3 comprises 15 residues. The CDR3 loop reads CASSLGQVSRYEQYF. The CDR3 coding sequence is TGTGCCAGCAGTTTGGGACAGGTTAGTAGGTACGAGCAGTACTTC.

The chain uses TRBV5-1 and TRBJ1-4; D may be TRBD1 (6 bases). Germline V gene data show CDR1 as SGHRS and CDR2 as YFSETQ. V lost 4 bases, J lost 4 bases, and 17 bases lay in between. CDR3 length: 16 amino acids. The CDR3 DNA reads TGCGCCAGCAGCAGAACAGGGTCGGGGCGTAATGAAAAACTGTTTTTT. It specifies CASSRTGSGRNEKLFF.

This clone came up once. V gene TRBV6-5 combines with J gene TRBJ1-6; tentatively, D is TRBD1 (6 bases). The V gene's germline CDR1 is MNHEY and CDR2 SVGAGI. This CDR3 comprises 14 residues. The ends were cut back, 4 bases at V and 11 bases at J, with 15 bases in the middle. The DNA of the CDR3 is TGTGCCAGCAGTTCTCCCAGGGGAGATACACCCCTCCACTTT. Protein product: CASSSPRGDTPLHF.

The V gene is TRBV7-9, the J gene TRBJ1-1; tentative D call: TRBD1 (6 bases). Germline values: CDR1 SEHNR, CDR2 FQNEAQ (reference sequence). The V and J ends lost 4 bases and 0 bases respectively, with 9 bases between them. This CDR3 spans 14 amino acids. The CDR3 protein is CASSSGHLNTEAFF. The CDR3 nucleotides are TGTGCCAGCAGCTCGGGACATCTGAACACTGAAGCTTTCTTT.

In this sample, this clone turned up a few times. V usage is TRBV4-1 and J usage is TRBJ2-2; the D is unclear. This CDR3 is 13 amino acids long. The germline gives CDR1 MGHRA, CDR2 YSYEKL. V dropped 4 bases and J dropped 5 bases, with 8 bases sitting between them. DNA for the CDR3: TGCGCCAGCAGCCGAGAGAGGACCGGGGAGCTGTTTTTT. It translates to CASSRERTGELFF.

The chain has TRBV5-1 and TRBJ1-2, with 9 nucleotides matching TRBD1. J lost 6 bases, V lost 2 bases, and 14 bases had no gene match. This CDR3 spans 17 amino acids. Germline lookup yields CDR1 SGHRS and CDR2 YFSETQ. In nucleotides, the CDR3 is TGCGCCAGCAGCTTTAGCGGGGCCCCGGGACAGGGTGATGGCTACACCTTC. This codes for CASSFSGAPGQGDGYTF.

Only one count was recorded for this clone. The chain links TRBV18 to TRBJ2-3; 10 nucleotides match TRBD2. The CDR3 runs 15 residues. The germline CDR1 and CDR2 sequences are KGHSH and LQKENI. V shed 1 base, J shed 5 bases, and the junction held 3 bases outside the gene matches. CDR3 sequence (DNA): TGTGCCAGCTCACCACTAGCGGGGGGACTAGATACGCAGTATTTT. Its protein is CASSPLAGGLDTQYF.

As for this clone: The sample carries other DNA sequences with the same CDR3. This chain's CDR3 is CAWSVQGQPQHF. In DNA, the CDR3 is TGTGCCTGGAGTGTGCAGGGCCAGCCCCAGCATTTT. V usage is TRBV30 and J usage is TRBJ1-5; tentatively, D is TRBD1 (5 bases). V was cut by 0 bases and J by 7 bases, with 7 bases left in between. CDR1 and CDR2 from the germline V gene are GTSNPN and SVGIG (reference sequence). CDR3 length: 12 amino acids.

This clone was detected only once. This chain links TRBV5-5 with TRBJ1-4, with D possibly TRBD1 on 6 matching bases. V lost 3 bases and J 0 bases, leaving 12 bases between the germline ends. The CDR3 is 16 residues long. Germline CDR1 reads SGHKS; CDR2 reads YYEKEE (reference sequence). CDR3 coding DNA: TGTGCCAGCAGCTCCATACAGGGAGCAACTAATGAAAAACTGTTTTTT. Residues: CASSSIQGATNEKLFF.

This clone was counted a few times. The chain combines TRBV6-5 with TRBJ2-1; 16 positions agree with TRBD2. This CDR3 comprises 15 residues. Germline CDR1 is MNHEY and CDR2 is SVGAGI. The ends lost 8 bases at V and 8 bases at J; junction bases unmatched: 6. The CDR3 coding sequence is TGTGCCAGCGAAGGGACTAGCGGGGGGGCGGATGAGCAGTTCTTC. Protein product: CASEGTSGGADEQFF.

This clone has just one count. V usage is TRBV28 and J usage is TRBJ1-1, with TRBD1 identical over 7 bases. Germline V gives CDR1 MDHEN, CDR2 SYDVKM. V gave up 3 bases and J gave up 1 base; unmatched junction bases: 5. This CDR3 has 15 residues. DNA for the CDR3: TGTGCCAGCAGTTTCCACAGGGGAAAGAACACTGAAGCTTTCTTT. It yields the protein CASSFHRGKNTEAFF.

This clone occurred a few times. CDR3 nucleotide sequence: TGTGCCAGCAGGCTAGCGGGGGGTACAGATACGCAGTATTTT. Translating gives CASRLAGGTDTQYF. The chain employs TRBV5-6 and TRBJ2-3; 11 bases are shared with TRBD2. The V and J ends lost 5 bases and 3 bases, in that order; junction bases with no gene match: 2. The CDR3 spans 14 residues. Germline loops: CDR1 SGHDT, CDR2 YYEEEE.

The CDR3 reads CAWSIGGKNTDTQYF. The DNA of the CDR3 is TGTGCCTGGAGTATCGGAGGGAAGAACACAGATACGCAGTATTTT. The chain joins TRBV30 to TRBJ2-3; possibly TRBD2 for D (6 bases). The V gene's germline CDR1 is GTSNPN and CDR2 SVGIG (reference sequence). Trimming pared 2 bases from V and 2 bases from J, leaving 14 bases between. There are 15 residues in the CDR3.

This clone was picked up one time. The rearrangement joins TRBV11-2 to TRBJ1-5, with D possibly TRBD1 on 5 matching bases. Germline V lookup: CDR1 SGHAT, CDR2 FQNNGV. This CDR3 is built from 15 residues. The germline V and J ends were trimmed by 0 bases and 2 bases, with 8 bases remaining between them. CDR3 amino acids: CASSLDSGGNQPQHF. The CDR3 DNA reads TGTGCCAGCAGCTTAGATTCGGGGGGCAATCAGCCCCAGCATTTT.

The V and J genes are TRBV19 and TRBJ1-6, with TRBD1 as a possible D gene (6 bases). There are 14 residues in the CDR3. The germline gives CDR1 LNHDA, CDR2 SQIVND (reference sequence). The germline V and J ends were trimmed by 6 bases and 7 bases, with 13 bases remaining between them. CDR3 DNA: TGTGCCAGTAGGGGAAACAGGGCGAATTCACCCCTCCACTTT. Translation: CASRGNRANSPLHF.

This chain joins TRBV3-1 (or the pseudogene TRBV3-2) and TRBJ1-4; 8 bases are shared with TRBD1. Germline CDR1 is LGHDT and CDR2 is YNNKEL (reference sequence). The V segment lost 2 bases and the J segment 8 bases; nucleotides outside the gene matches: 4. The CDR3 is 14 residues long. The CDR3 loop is CASSQLTGAEKLFF. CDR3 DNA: TGTGCCAGCAGCCAATTGACAGGGGCCGAAAAACTGTTTTTT.

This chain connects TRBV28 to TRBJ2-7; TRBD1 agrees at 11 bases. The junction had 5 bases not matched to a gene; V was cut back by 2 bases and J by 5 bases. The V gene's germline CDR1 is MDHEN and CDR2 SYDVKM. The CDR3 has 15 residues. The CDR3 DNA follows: TGTGCCAGCAGTTTAGGAGGGACAGGGGGGGACGAGCAGTACTTC. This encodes CASSLGGTGGDEQYF.